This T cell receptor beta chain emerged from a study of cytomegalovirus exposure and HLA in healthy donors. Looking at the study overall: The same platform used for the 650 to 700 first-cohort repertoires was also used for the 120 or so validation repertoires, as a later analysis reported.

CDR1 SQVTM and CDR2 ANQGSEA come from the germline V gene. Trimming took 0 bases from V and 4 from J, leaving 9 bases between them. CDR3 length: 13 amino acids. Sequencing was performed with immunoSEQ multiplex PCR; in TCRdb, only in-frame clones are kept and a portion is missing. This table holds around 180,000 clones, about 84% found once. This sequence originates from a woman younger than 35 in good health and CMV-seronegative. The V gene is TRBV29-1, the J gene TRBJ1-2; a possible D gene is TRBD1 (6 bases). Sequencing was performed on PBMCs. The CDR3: CSVEETQGYGYTF. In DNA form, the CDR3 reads TGCAGCGTTGAAGAAACACAGGGCTATGGCTACACCTTC.